The clone carrying this T cell receptor (beta chain) came up many times. This specimen comes from a study of Graves' ophthalmopathy and Graves' hyperthyroidism. Background on the study: The study drew peripheral blood at initial diagnosis, before any treatment.

Transcripts of RNA were the source for amplifying TCR beta CDR3 regions. Following a first-round RT-PCR that used HTBI primers, a second-round multiplex PCR was carried out. TCRdb independently ran MiXCR on the multiplex PCR reads; one entry per CDR3 protein. The sample has some 200,000 distinct CDR3 sequences, just under 30% seen once. V dropped 0 bases and J dropped 4 bases, with 16 bases sitting between them. The CDR3 extends over 16 amino acids. The germline V gene has CDR1 SGDLS and CDR2 YYNGEE. What was sequenced was peripheral blood. The chain uses TRBV9 and TRBJ1-1, with D maybe TRBD1 (6 bases). The origin of this receptor is a man aged 50 to 60 with Graves' ophthalmopathy. CDR3 residues: CASSVGVPGAGTEAFF. In nucleotides, the CDR3 is TGTGCCAGCAGCGTAGGGGTACCAGGGGCCGGCACTGAAGCTTTCTTT.